A few counts support the clone carrying this T cell receptor (beta chain). This specimen belongs to a study of beta chain features in type 1 diabetes. V gave up 6 bases and J gave up 3 bases, with 14 bases separating them. The CDR3 length is 14 residues. Germline CDR1 reads SNHLY; CDR2 reads FYNNEI. The entirety of the isolated RNA underwent reverse transcription, so expressed TCRB transcripts were sequenced. Here immunoSEQ multiplex PCR was the method, and the copy in TCRdb shows in-frame clones only, minus some. The sample has a few hundred thousand clones; approximately 15% are singletons. This sequence was found in a man under 40 in good health. Sequencing used central memory CD4+ T cells from blood. The V gene is TRBV2, the J gene TRBJ1-1, with a possible D match to TRBD1 (6 bases). The CDR3 loop is CASSPQGQDTEAFF. Here the CDR3 DNA reads TGTGCCAGCAGCCCACAGGGCCAGGACACTGAAGCTTTCTTT.